Sequencing of this T cell receptor (beta chain) was carried out in a study of OX40 agonist ivuxolimab in advanced cancers. CDR3 length: 18 amino acids. V was pared by 0 bases and J by 4 bases, with 10 bases of the junction left unmatched. Germline loops: CDR1 MNHNS, CDR2 SASEGT. Clones were read by immunoSEQ multiplex PCR, and TCRdb kept only the in-frame ones, dropping some. The repertoire has under 75,000 clones, 86% of them found once; the top ten carry approximately 0.73%. This clone was picked up one time. Antigen specificity is unknown. Overall study results and limits: Averaging showed that CD8+ T cells had more expanded clones than CD4+ did. Not determined was the antigen specificity of the expanded peripheral T cells.

Material: CD4+ or CD8+ T cells sorted from blood, obtained in a trial of the OX40 agonist ivuxolimab. This TCR derives from an adult with an advanced solid tumor such as melanoma, head and neck, liver or kidney cancer. The chain joins TRBV6-1 to TRBJ2-4, with 9 bases matching TRBD2. The CDR3 loop is CASSEAGGVAGAKNIQYF. The CDR3 DNA reads as TGTGCCAGCAGTGAAGCGGGGGGGGTAGCGGGGGCAAAAAACATTCAGTACTTC.